The sequence of this T cell receptor beta chain was determined in a study of T-cell memory formation after mild COVID-19. Looking at the study overall: TCR clusters showed largely donor specificity.

The CDR3 covers 14 residues. The V gene end was trimmed by 6 bases and the J gene end by 6 bases; junction bases not matched to a gene: 10. Germline CDR1 and CDR2: DFQATT and SNEGSKA (reference sequence). This clonotype occurred a few times. Its specificity is not known. Broader study findings: Contracting CD4+ clones were located mainly in CM and EM, and CD8+ clones in EMRA.

Constant-segment primers were used for 5'RACE, and the resulting TCR alpha and TCR beta cDNA libraries carried sample barcodes and UMIs. Using its own MiXCR run on the 5' RACE reads, TCRdb lists one record per CDR3 protein. The table lists 200,000 to 250,000 distinct CDR3 sequences, about 10% of them singletons, with around 2.9% in the top ten. V usage is TRBV20-1 and J usage is TRBJ2-1; TRBD2 matches at 8 bases. This receptor was taken from a man younger than 35 who had mild COVID-19 (a few samples of this study predate the infection). Cell type and time point are not known. Sequencing was carried out using PBMCs or a T cell subset sorted from them (not recorded which). CDR3 protein: CSAPGSGGGNEQFF. CDR3 in DNA: TGCAGTGCCCCGGGGAGCGGGGGAGGCAATGAGCAGTTCTTC.